The rows below give T cell receptor beta chains drawn from one sample of a study of blood T cell repertoires in COVID-19. The protocol was immunoSEQ multiplex PCR, while the TCRdb copy is restricted to in-frame clones and leaves out a portion. Counted here are some 300,000 clones, 90% occurring once; the ten biggest clones make up around 4.3%. The sample taken for sequencing was PBMCs or T cells enriched from blood (not recorded which). Receptors were obtained from a woman aged 18-30 years with acute COVID-19. The CDR3 runs from the conserved cysteine through the conserved F or W. A D gene is named only where the DNA matches it firmly. Size is stated for part of the rows, as once, few or many counts, or as a class when the clone is expanded.

v_call	d_call	j_call	clone_size	cdr3_aa	cdr3_nt
TRBV9	TRBD2	TRBJ2-3	NA	CASSVEGSGGDTQYF	TGTGCCAGCAGCGTAGAAGGGTCCGGGGGGGATACGCAGTATTTT
TRBV28	TRBD2	TRBJ2-1	NA	CASSSSGTRINEQFF	TGTGCCAGCAGCTCTTCCGGGACTAGAATCAATGAGCAGTTCTTC
TRBV5-5	TRBD2	TRBJ2-5	few	CASSLALKGGRLETQYF	TGTGCCAGCAGCTTGGCTCTCAAGGGCGGGAGGTTGGAGACCCAGTACTTC
TRBV27	TRBD1	TRBJ2-7	NA	CASSPTTGGYEQYF	TGTGCCAGCAGTCCGACCACAGGGGGCTACGAGCAGTACTTC
TRBV6-6	NA	TRBJ1-5	NA	CAALPPGGTVNQPQHF	TGTGCCGCACTTCCCCCCGGAGGGACGGTCAATCAGCCCCAGCATTTT
TRBV7-3	TRBD2	TRBJ2-1	NA	CASSRGLAGDNEQFF	TGTGCCAGCAGCCGGGGACTAGCGGGAGACAATGAGCAGTTCTTC
TRBV24-1	TRBD1	TRBJ2-2	NA	CATSDSLQGAGTGELFF	TGTGCCACCAGTGATTCGTTACAGGGGGCAGGGACCGGGGAGCTGTTTTTT
TRBV2	TRBD1	TRBJ1-6	NA	CASSGQGGNSPLHF	TGTGCCAGCAGTGGACAGGGGGGAAATTCACCCCTCCACTTT
TRBV13	NA	TRBJ2-7	NA	CASSYRPGTKDFGQYF	TGTGCCAGCAGCTACCGACCCGGGACAAAGGACTTCGGGCAGTACTTC
TRBV5-1	TRBD1	TRBJ1-2	NA	CASSPTGGLGNGYTF	TGCGCCAGCAGCCCGACAGGGGGACTAGGGAATGGCTACACCTTC
TRBV7-6	TRBD2	TRBJ2-3	NA	CASSSPGTSGRVGTDTQYF	TGTGCCAGCAGCTCTCCCGGGACTAGCGGGAGGGTCGGCACAGATACGCAGTATTTT
TRBV30	TRBD1	TRBJ2-7	NA	CAWSKGQGAVEQYF	TGTGCCTGGAGTAAAGGACAGGGGGCAGTCGAGCAGTACTTC
TRBV20-1	NA	TRBJ1-1	NA	CSASEIRGIGTEAFF	TGCAGTGCTAGTGAGATAAGGGGGATAGGGACTGAAGCTTTCTTT
TRBV6-5	NA	TRBJ2-7	NA	CASREIEYEQYF	TGTGCCAGCAGGGAGATAGAATACGAGCAGTACTTC
TRBV19	NA	TRBJ2-7	NA	CASSLRLASSYEQYF	TGTGCCAGTAGTCTTAGGCTAGCGAGTTCCTACGAGCAGTACTTC
TRBV2	TRBD1	TRBJ2-7	NA	CASSDRQGLGEQYF	TGTGCCAGCAGCGACCGACAGGGTTTGGGGGAGCAGTACTTC
TRBV5-8	TRBD2	TRBJ2-5	NA	CASSQTSGSLLETQYF	TGTGCCAGCAGCCAGACTAGCGGGAGTCTTTTGGAGACCCAGTACTTC
TRBV28	TRBD1	TRBJ1-1	NA	CASIPGQGGGSTEAFF	TGTGCCAGCATCCCGGGACAGGGCGGAGGAAGCACTGAAGCTTTCTTT
TRBV3-1/TRBV3-2	NA	TRBJ2-1	NA	CASSPSYGPNEQFF	TGTGCCAGCAGCCCTAGCTACGGGCCCAATGAGCAGTTCTTC
TRBV24-1	TRBD1	TRBJ2-7	NA	CATSEAGTGVYEQYF	TGTGCCACCAGTGAGGCCGGGACAGGGGTCTACGAGCAGTACTTC
TRBV7-3	NA	TRBJ2-1	NA	CASSSQGYNEQFF	TGTGCCAGCAGCTCCCAGGGGTACAATGAGCAGTTCTTC
TRBV28	TRBD1	TRBJ2-7	NA	CASRLTGEPYEQYF	TGTGCCAGCAGGCTGACAGGGGAACCCTACGAGCAGTACTTC
TRBV3-1/TRBV3-2	TRBD2	TRBJ2-5	NA	CASSIVLAGLETQYF	TGTGCCAGCAGCATCGTGCTAGCGGGGCTAGAGACCCAGTACTTC
TRBV7-3	TRBD2	TRBJ2-1	NA	CASSFGPAGGHNEQFF	TGTGCCAGCAGCTTCGGTCCGGCGGGAGGGCACAATGAGCAGTTCTTC
TRBV9	NA	TRBJ1-1	NA	CASSPSGRANTEAFF	TGTGCCAGCAGCCCCTCCGGCAGGGCGAACACTGAAGCTTTCTTT
TRBV24-1	TRBD1	TRBJ2-3	NA	CATSDPGQGRTDTQYF	TGTGCCACCAGTGATCCCGGACAGGGACGGACAGATACGCAGTATTTT
TRBV6-1	NA	TRBJ2-5	NA	CASSETPQETQYF	TGTGCCAGCAGTGAAACACCGCAAGAGACCCAGTACTTC
TRBV6-5	TRBD1	TRBJ2-2	NA	CASTQDRVNTGELFF	TGTGCCAGCACCCAGGACAGGGTAAACACCGGGGAGCTGTTTTTT
TRBV2	TRBD1	TRBJ1-5	NA	CASLAGTGQGGNQPQHF	TGTGCCAGCCTCGCTGGGACAGGACAGGGTGGGAATCAGCCCCAGCATTTT
TRBV3-1/TRBV3-2	TRBD2	TRBJ2-7	NA	CASSPPGLAGLLF	TGTGCCAGCAGCCCGCCGGGACTAGCGGGTCTCCTTTTC
TRBV18	NA	TRBJ1-4	NA	CASSFQGGEKLFF	TGTGCCAGCTCATTTCAGGGTGGTGAAAAACTGTTTTTT
TRBV7-2	TRBD1	TRBJ1-2	NA	CASSLVGQGLYGYTF	TGTGCCAGCAGCTTAGTGGGACAGGGTCTCTATGGCTACACCTTC
TRBV27	TRBD2	TRBJ2-2	NA	CASTPLLVTSGRSYTGELFF	TGTGCCAGCACCCCTTTATTGGTGACTAGCGGGAGGAGCTACACCGGGGAGCTGTTTTTT
TRBV20-1	NA	TRBJ1-2	NA	CSARKPLGYTF	TGCAGTGCTAGGAAGCCTTTGGGCTACACCTTC
TRBV18	TRBD2	TRBJ2-1	NA	CASSLLAGSPYNEQFF	TGTGCCAGCTCTCTTTTAGCGGGATCCCCCTACAATGAGCAGTTCTTC
TRBV6-5	NA	TRBJ1-1	NA	CASSYSWGLNTEAFF	TGTGCCAGCAGTTACTCCTGGGGGCTGAACACTGAAGCTTTCTTT
TRBV2	TRBD1	TRBJ1-3	NA	CASRAGGQGNTIYF	TGTGCCAGCAGGGCAGGGGGACAAGGAAACACCATATATTTT
TRBV19	TRBD1	TRBJ2-3	few	CASSTIQGSSHTQYF	TGTGCCAGTAGTACCATACAGGGGTCCAGTCATACGCAGTATTTT
TRBV11-3	NA	TRBJ1-3	NA	CASSSLSGNTIYF	TGTGCCAGCAGCTCACTCTCTGGAAACACCATATATTTT
TRBV18	TRBD1	TRBJ2-7	few	CASSPRDRNEQYF	TGTGCCAGCTCACCGCGGGACAGGAACGAGCAGTACTTC
TRBV7-6	NA	TRBJ1-1	NA	CASSGRGTEAFF	TGTGCCAGCAGCGGCCGGGGGACTGAAGCTTTCTTT
TRBV11-3	TRBD1	TRBJ2-1	NA	CASSEDGTGRNEQFF	TGTGCCAGCAGCGAGGACGGGACAGGCAGGAATGAGCAGTTCTTC
TRBV6-1	NA	TRBJ2-7	NA	CASSEGRGSTYEQYF	TGTGCCAGCAGTGAAGGACGGGGGAGTACCTACGAGCAGTACTTC
TRBV11-3	TRBD2	TRBJ2-3	NA	CASSPGLGGADTQYF	TGTGCCAGCAGTCCGGGACTAGGTGGCGCAGATACGCAGTATTTT
TRBV11-3	TRBD1	TRBJ2-2	once	CASSFSTPDRGNTGELFF	TGTGCCAGCAGCTTCTCCACCCCCGACAGGGGGAACACCGGGGAGCTGTTTTTT
TRBV2	TRBD1	TRBJ2-6	NA	CASTGDRGFSGANVLTF	TGTGCCAGCACGGGGGACAGGGGTTTCTCTGGGGCCAACGTCCTGACTTTC
TRBV2	TRBD1	TRBJ2-7	NA	CASRGEQGVYEQYF	TGTGCCAGCAGGGGGGAACAGGGGGTCTACGAGCAGTACTTC
TRBV2	NA	TRBJ1-1	NA	CASKVRVATEAFF	TGTGCCAGCAAGGTCAGGGTGGCCACTGAAGCTTTCTTT
TRBV15	TRBD1	TRBJ2-7	NA	CATSRGTGGSYEQYF	TGTGCCACCAGCAGAGGGACAGGGGGCTCCTACGAGCAGTACTTC
TRBV6-5	NA	TRBJ2-1	NA	CASRLDLGNYNEQFF	TGTGCCAGCAGGCTAGACTTAGGAAACTACAATGAGCAGTTCTTC
TRBV11-2	TRBD1	TRBJ1-1	NA	CASSLSGTGQEAFF	TGTGCCAGCAGCTTGTCTGGGACAGGACAGGAAGCTTTCTTT
TRBV5-4	NA	TRBJ1-1	NA	CASSLDPGRDTEAFF	TGTGCCAGCAGCTTGGATCCGGGAAGGGACACTGAAGCTTTCTTT